A selection of T cell receptor beta chains follows, all from one sample in a study of blood T cell repertoires in COVID-19. The data were produced by immunoSEQ multiplex PCR, yet TCRdb's version contains in-frame clones alone and is incomplete. In the table there are around 80,000 clones, 70% to 75% of which are singletons. The sequenced sample consisted of peripheral blood. The source of these receptors is a man aged 45-60 years with active or convalescent COVID-19. CDR3s include the opening cysteine and the closing phenylalanine or tryptophan. The D gene is left open where the match is weak. Size values are once, few and many counts, or a class for expanded clones, and some rows have none.

D gene: .
V gene: TRBV2
J gene: TRBJ1-5
clone size: .
CDR3 DNA: TGTGCCAGCAGTGAAGCAAAGGCCACTTGGAGGCAGCCCCAGCATTTT
CDR3 protein: CASSEAKATWRQPQHF

D gene: TRBD1
V gene: TRBV12-3/TRBV12-4
J gene: TRBJ1-2
clone size: .
CDR3 DNA: TGTGCCAGCAGCGGACAGGCCCTCTATGGCTACACCTTC
CDR3 protein: CASSGQALYGYTF

D gene: .
V gene: TRBV10-2
J gene: TRBJ2-1
clone size: .
CDR3 DNA: TGCGCCAGCAGTGAGTCGAGACAGGTCAGCTCCTACAATGAGCAGTTCTTC
CDR3 protein: CASSESRQVSSYNEQFF

D gene: .
V gene: TRBV5-5
J gene: TRBJ2-4
clone size: .
CDR3 DNA: TGTGCCAGCAGCCGCGGGACAGAACTAGCCAAAAACATTCAGTACTTC
CDR3 protein: CASSRGTELAKNIQYF

D gene: .
V gene: TRBV11-3
J gene: TRBJ2-7
clone size: few
CDR3 DNA: TGTGCCAGCAGCGTTAGCGGTTACTACGAGCAGTACTTC
CDR3 protein: CASSVSGYYEQYF

D gene: .
V gene: TRBV7-6
J gene: TRBJ2-7
clone size: .
CDR3 DNA: TGTGCCAGCAGCCCCCAGAGCGCGGCGCCGGGGGCCTACGAGCAGTACTTC
CDR3 protein: CASSPQSAAPGAYEQYF

D gene: TRBD1
V gene: TRBV12-3/TRBV12-4
J gene: TRBJ1-3
clone size: few
CDR3 DNA: TGTGCCACCGGACAGGGGGAGTACACCATATATTTT
CDR3 protein: CATGQGEYTIYF

D gene: .
V gene: TRBV21-1
J gene: TRBJ2-7
clone size: .
CDR3 DNA: TGTGCCAGCAGCAAAGGCAAGGACAGGAGGTCCTACGAGCAGTACTTC
CDR3 protein: CASSKGKDRRSYEQYF

D gene: TRBD1
V gene: TRBV5-1
J gene: TRBJ1-5
clone size: few
CDR3 DNA: TGCGCCAGCAGTCAGACAGGGGGCAATCAGCCCCAGCATTTT
CDR3 protein: CASSQTGGNQPQHF

D gene: TRBD1
V gene: TRBV29-1
J gene: TRBJ2-1
clone size: .
CDR3 DNA: TGCAGCACGTGGACAGGTGACTACAATGAGCAGTTCTTC
CDR3 protein: CSTWTGDYNEQFF

D gene: .
V gene: TRBV29-1
J gene: TRBJ1-1
clone size: .
CDR3 DNA: TGCAGCGTTGTCCAGGCAGCGAACACTGAAGCTTTCTTT
CDR3 protein: CSVVQAANTEAFF

D gene: .
V gene: TRBV21-1
J gene: TRBJ1-5
clone size: .
CDR3 DNA: TGTGCCAGCAGCACTAGGGGGAAAAATCAGCCCCAGCATTTT
CDR3 protein: CASSTRGKNQPQHF

D gene: .
V gene: TRBV24-1
J gene: TRBJ2-7
clone size: .
CDR3 DNA: TGTGCCACCTCTCTAGGGGGGGCCTCCTACGAGCAGTACTTC
CDR3 protein: CATSLGGASYEQYF

D gene: TRBD1
V gene: TRBV19
J gene: TRBJ1-2
clone size: .
CDR3 DNA: TGTGCCAGTAGTACCCCGCATGCAGGGACAGGGAACTATGGCTACACCTTC
CDR3 protein: CASSTPHAGTGNYGYTF

D gene: .
V gene: TRBV3-1/TRBV3-2
J gene: TRBJ2-7
clone size: .
CDR3 DNA: TGTGCCAGCAGCCAACGGGTAACAGGGCTTTCCTACGAGCAGTACTTC
CDR3 protein: CASSQRVTGLSYEQYF

D gene: TRBD1
V gene: TRBV2
J gene: TRBJ1-5
clone size: .
CDR3 DNA: TGTGCCAGCAGGGAGGACAGGGGGCGAGATCAGCCCCAGCATTTT
CDR3 protein: CASREDRGRDQPQHF

D gene: .
V gene: TRBV6-1
J gene: TRBJ1-2
clone size: once
CDR3 DNA: TGTGCCAGCAGTGAAGCAACCGGTCTTAGGGACATCTCCGGGGATGGCTACACCTTC
CDR3 protein: CASSEATGLRDISGDGYTF

D gene: .
V gene: TRBV9
J gene: TRBJ1-3
clone size: .
CDR3 DNA: TGTGCCAGCAGTAGGTCAGGGGATGGAAACACCATATATTTT
CDR3 protein: CASSRSGDGNTIYF

D gene: .
V gene: TRBV5-4
J gene: TRBJ2-7
clone size: once
CDR3 DNA: TGTGCCAGCTCGCCCGGACTGAGGCTTGAGGAGCAGTACTTC
CDR3 protein: CASSPGLRLEEQYF

D gene: .
V gene: TRBV20-1
J gene: TRBJ2-7
clone size: .
CDR3 DNA: TGCAGTGCTAGTGGGAATGGAGCCGACGAGCAGTACTTC
CDR3 protein: CSASGNGADEQYF

D gene: TRBD2
V gene: TRBV25-1
J gene: TRBJ2-5
clone size: .
CDR3 DNA: TGTGCCAGCAGTGAATCACCGGGACTAGCGGCTCAAGAGACCCAGTACTTC
CDR3 protein: CASSESPGLAAQETQYF

D gene: TRBD1
V gene: TRBV19
J gene: TRBJ1-4
clone size: .
CDR3 DNA: TGTGCCAGTACACCACAGGGGGCCAGGGAAAAACTGTTTTTT
CDR3 protein: CASTPQGAREKLFF

D gene: TRBD1
V gene: TRBV24-1
J gene: TRBJ2-3
clone size: .
CDR3 DNA: TGTGCCACCAGTGACCCAACAGGGGAGAGCACAGATACGCAGTATTTT
CDR3 protein: CATSDPTGESTDTQYF

D gene: .
V gene: TRBV19
J gene: TRBJ1-4
clone size: .
CDR3 DNA: TGTGCCAGTAGTACACAGGGAGGGAATGAAAAACTGTTTTTT
CDR3 protein: CASSTQGGNEKLFF

D gene: .
V gene: TRBV30
J gene: TRBJ1-1
clone size: .
CDR3 DNA: TGTGCCTGGAGTGCAAAAGGACAGCCTACCACTGAAGCTTTCTTT
CDR3 protein: CAWSAKGQPTTEAFF

D gene: .
V gene: TRBV7-3
J gene: TRBJ2-6
clone size: .
CDR3 DNA: TGTGCCAGCAGCCTATATACAGGGATGAGTGCTGGGGCCAACGTCCTGACTTTC
CDR3 protein: CASSLYTGMSAGANVLTF

D gene: .
V gene: TRBV11-2
J gene: TRBJ2-1
clone size: .
CDR3 DNA: TGTGCCAGCAGCTTACGACAGACCGACTACAATGAGCAGTTCTTC
CDR3 protein: CASSLRQTDYNEQFF

D gene: .
V gene: TRBV5-8
J gene: TRBJ1-1
clone size: once
CDR3 DNA: TGTGCCAGCAGCTCGGAGTTCGGGAAGCAGGCTTTCTTT
CDR3 protein: CASSSEFGKQAFF

D gene: TRBD2
V gene: TRBV13
J gene: TRBJ2-1
clone size: .
CDR3 DNA: TGTGCCAGCAGCTCTAGCGGGGGGGGATCCAATGAGCAGTTCTTC
CDR3 protein: CASSSSGGGSNEQFF

D gene: TRBD1
V gene: TRBV6-5
J gene: TRBJ2-7
clone size: .
CDR3 DNA: TGTGCCAGCAGTTACCTGACCGGGACAGGGCTTTACGAGCAGTACTTC
CDR3 protein: CASSYLTGTGLYEQYF

D gene: TRBD2
V gene: TRBV9
J gene: TRBJ2-1
clone size: .
CDR3 DNA: TGTGCCAGCAGCGCCGTTAGCGGGGCCCCCAATGAGCAGTTCTTC
CDR3 protein: CASSAVSGAPNEQFF

D gene: .
V gene: TRBV6-2/TRBV6-3
J gene: TRBJ1-1
clone size: .
CDR3 DNA: TGTGCCAGCAGCCCCACCAGGCCGAACACTGAAGCTTTCTTT
CDR3 protein: CASSPTRPNTEAFF

D gene: TRBD2
V gene: TRBV7-2
J gene: TRBJ2-3
clone size: .
CDR3 DNA: TGTGCCAGCAGCTTAGCCTCTAGCGGGGGGAAGAGAGATACGCAGTATTTT
CDR3 protein: CASSLASSGGKRDTQYF

D gene: TRBD1
V gene: TRBV6-5
J gene: TRBJ1-6
clone size: .
CDR3 DNA: TGTGCCAGCAGCCAACAGGGGGCAAGTAATTCACCCCTCCACTTT
CDR3 protein: CASSQQGASNSPLHF

D gene: TRBD1
V gene: TRBV6-1
J gene: TRBJ2-6
clone size: .
CDR3 DNA: TGTGCCAGCAGTGCCGGGACAGGGGTAGCTGGGGCCAACGTCCTGACTTTC
CDR3 protein: CASSAGTGVAGANVLTF

D gene: .
V gene: TRBV7-3
J gene: TRBJ2-2
clone size: .
CDR3 DNA: TGTGCCAGCAGCTTTGGTGCAGTCGGGGAGCTGTTTTTT
CDR3 protein: CASSFGAVGELFF

D gene: TRBD1
V gene: TRBV18
J gene: TRBJ2-5
clone size: .
CDR3 DNA: TGTGCCAGCTCACCTCTCCGGGACAGCGAGCTTGGGGCCCAGTACTTC
CDR3 protein: CASSPLRDSELGAQYF

D gene: .
V gene: TRBV3-1/TRBV3-2
J gene: TRBJ1-1
clone size: .
CDR3 DNA: TGTGCCAGCAGCCAAACAGGGAAAAGGACTGAAGCTTTCTTT
CDR3 protein: CASSQTGKRTEAFF

D gene: TRBD1
V gene: TRBV29-1
J gene: TRBJ2-5
clone size: .
CDR3 DNA: TGCAGCGCTGGGGGACAGGGAGGGGAGACCCAGTACTTC
CDR3 protein: CSAGGQGGETQYF

D gene: TRBD1
V gene: TRBV7-9
J gene: TRBJ2-7
clone size: .
CDR3 DNA: TGTGCCAGCAGCTTAGGACGGACAGGAGACTACGAGCAGTACTTC
CDR3 protein: CASSLGRTGDYEQYF

D gene: TRBD1
V gene: TRBV5-6
J gene: TRBJ2-6
clone size: few
CDR3 DNA: TGTGCCAGCAGCAAGGACAGGGGGTATGGGGCCAACGTCCTGACTTTC
CDR3 protein: CASSKDRGYGANVLTF